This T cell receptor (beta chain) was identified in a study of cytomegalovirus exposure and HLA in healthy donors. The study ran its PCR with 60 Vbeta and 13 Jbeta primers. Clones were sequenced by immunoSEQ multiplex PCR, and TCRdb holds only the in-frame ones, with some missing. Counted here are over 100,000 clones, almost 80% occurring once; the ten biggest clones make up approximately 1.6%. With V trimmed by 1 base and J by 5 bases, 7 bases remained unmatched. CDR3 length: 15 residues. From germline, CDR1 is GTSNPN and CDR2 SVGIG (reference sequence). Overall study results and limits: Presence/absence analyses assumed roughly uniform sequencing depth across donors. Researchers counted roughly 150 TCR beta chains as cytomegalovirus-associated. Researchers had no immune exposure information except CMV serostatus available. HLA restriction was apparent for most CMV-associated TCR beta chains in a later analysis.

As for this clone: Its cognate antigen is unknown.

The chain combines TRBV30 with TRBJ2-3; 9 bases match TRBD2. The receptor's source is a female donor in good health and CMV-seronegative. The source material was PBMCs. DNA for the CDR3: TGTGCCTGGAGTGAACAAGCGGGAGGAGTAGATACGCAGTATTTT. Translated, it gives CAWSEQAGGVDTQYF.